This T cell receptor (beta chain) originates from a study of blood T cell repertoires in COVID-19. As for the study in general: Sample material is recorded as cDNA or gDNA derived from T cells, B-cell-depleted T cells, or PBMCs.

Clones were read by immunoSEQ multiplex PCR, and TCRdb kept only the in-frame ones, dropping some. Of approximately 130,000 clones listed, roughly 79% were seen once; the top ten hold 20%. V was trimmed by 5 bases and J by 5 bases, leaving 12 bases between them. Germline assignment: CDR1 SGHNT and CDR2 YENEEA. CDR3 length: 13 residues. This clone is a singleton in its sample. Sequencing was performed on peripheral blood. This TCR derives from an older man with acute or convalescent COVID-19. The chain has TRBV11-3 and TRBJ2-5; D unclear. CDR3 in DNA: TGTGCCAGCAGCCTTTCCTATGCGGAGACCCAGTACTTC. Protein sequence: CASSLSYAETQYF.